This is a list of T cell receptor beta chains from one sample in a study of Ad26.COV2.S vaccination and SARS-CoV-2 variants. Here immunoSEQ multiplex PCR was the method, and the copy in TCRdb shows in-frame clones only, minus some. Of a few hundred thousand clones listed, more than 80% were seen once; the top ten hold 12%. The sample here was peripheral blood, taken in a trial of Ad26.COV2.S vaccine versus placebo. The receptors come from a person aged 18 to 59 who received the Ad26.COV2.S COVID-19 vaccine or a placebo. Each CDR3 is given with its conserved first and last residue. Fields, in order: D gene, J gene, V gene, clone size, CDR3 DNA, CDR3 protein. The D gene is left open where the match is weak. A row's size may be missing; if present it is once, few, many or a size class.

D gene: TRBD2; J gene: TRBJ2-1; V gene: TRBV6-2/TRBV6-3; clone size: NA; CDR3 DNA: TGTGCCAGCCGCCTAGCGGGAGAGGCGAGGAATGAGCAGTTCTTC; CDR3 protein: CASRLAGEARNEQFF
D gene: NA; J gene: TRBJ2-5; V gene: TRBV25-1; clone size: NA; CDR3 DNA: TGTGCCAGCAGTGTACCTTTCGGCCAAGAGACCCAGTACTTC; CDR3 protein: CASSVPFGQETQYF
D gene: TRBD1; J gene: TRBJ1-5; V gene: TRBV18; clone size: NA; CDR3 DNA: TGTGCCAGCTCACCTACAGGGGACCAGCCCCAGCATTTT; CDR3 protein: CASSPTGDQPQHF
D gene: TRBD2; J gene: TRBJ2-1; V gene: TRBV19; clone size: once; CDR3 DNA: TGTGCCAGGGCGCTGGATGTAGCGGGGGACAATGAGCAGTTCTTC; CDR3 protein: CARALDVAGDNEQFF
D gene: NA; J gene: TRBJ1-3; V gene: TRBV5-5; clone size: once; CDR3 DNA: TGTGCCAGCAGGGGGGACACCTACTCTGGAAACACCATATATTTT; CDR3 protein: CASRGDTYSGNTIYF
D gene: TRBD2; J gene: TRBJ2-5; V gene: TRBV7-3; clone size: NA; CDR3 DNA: TGTGCCAGCAGCTTAGGGACTAGCAGTGGGACCCAGTACTTC; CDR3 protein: CASSLGTSSGTQYF
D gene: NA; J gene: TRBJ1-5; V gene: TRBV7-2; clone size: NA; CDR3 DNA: TGTGCCAGCAGCTTAGTTTTTGGGACTTCAAAGGGATGGCAGCCCCAGCATTTT; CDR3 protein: CASSLVFGTSKGWQPQHF
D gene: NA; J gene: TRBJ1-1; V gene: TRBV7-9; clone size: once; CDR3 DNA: TGTGCCAGCAGCTTAGCCCCAGGGACTGAAGCTTTCTTT; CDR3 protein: CASSLAPGTEAFF
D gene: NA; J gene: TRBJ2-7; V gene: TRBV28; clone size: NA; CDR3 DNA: TGTGCCAGCAACGGCGGGTACGAGCAGTACTTC; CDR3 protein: CASNGGYEQYF
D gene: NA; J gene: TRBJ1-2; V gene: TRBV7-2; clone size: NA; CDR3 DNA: TGTGCCAGCAGCCCCGGACAGTCCTATGGCTACACCTTC; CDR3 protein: CASSPGQSYGYTF